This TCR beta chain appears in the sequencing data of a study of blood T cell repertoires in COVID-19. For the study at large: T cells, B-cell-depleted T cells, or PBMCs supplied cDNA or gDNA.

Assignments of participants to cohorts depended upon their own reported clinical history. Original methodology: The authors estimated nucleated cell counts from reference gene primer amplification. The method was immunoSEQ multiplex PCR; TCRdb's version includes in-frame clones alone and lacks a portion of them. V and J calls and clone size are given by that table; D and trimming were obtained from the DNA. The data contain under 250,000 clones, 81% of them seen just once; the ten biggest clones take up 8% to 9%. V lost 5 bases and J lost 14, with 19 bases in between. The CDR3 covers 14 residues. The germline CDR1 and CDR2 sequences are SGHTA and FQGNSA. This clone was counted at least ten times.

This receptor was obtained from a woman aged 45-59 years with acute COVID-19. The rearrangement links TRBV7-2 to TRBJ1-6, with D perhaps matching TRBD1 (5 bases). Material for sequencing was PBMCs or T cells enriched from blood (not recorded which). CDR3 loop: CASSTTIRGVTLHF. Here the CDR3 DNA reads TGTGCCAGCAGCACCACCATCCGGGGGGTCACCCTCCACTTT.